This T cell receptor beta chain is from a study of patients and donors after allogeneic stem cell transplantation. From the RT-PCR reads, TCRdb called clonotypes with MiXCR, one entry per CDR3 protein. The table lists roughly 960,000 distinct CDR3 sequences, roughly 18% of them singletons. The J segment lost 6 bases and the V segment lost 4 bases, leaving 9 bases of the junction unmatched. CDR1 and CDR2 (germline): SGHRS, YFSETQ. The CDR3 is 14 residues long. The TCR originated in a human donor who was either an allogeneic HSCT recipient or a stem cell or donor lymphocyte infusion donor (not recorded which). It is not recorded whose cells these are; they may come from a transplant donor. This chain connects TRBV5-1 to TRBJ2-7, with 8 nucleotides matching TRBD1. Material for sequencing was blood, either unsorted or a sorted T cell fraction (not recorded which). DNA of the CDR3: TGCGCCAGCAGCGCGGGACAGGCTTTGAGCGAGCAGTACTTC. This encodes CASSAGQALSEQYF.